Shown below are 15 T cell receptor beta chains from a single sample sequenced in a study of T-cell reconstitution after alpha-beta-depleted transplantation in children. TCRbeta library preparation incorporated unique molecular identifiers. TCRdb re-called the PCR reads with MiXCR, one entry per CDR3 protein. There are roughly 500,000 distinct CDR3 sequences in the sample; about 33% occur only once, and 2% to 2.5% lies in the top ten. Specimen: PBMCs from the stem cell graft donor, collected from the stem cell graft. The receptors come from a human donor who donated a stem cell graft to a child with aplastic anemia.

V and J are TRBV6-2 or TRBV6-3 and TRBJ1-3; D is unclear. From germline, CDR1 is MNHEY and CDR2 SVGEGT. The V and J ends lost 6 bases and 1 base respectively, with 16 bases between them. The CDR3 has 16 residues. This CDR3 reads CASRPTGVRSGNTIYF. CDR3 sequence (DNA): TGTGCCAGCAGACCGACGGGCGTTCGGTCTGGAAACACCATATATTTT.

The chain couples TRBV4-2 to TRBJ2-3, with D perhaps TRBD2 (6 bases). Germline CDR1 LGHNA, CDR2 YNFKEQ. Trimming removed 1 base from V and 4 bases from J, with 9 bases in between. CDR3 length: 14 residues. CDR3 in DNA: TGTGCCAGCAGCCAAGTTGGGACTTCAGATACGCAGTATTTT. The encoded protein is CASSQVGTSDTQYF.

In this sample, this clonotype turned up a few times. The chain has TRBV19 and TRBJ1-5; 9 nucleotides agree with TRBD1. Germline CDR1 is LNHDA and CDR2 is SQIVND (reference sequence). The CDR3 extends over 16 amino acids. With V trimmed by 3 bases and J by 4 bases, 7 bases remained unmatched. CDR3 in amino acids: CASSIRTGAQNQPQHF. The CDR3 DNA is TGTGCCAGTAGTATTCGGACAGGGGCTCAAAATCAGCCCCAGCATTTT.

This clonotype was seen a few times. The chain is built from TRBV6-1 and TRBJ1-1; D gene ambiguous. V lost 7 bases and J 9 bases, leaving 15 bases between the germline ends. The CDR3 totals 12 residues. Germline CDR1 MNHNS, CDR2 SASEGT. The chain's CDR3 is CASNRGPLQAFF. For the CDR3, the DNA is TGTGCCAGCAACCGAGGGCCTCTCCAAGCTTTCTTT.

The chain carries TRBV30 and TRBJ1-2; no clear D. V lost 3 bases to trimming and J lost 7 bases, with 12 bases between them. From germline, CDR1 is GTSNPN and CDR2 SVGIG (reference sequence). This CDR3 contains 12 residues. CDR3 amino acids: CAWRPSYGGYTF. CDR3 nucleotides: TGTGCCTGGAGGCCCAGTTACGGTGGCTACACCTTC.

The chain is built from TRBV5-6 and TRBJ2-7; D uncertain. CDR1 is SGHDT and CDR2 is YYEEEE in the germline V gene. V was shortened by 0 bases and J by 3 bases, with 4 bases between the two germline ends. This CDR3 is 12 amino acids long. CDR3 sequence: CASSLGNYEQYF. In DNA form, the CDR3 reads TGTGCCAGCAGCTTGGGCAACTACGAGCAGTACTTC.

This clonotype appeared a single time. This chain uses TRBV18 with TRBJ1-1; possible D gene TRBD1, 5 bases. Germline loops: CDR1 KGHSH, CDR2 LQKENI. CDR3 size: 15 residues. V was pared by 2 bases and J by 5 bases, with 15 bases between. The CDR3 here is CASSPFEGVGTEAFF. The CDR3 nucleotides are TGTGCCAGCTCACCATTTGAAGGGGTGGGAACTGAAGCTTTCTTT.

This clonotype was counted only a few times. The CDR3 is CADGEGLGETQYF. Here the CDR3 DNA reads TGTGCCGACGGGGAGGGATTAGGAGAGACCCAGTACTTC. The rearrangement links TRBV7-8 to TRBJ2-5; 7 nucleotides agree with TRBD2. The V gene's germline CDR1 is SGHVS and CDR2 FQNEAQ. CDR3 length: 13 residues. Unmatched junction bases numbered 10, after V lost 11 bases and J lost 4 bases.

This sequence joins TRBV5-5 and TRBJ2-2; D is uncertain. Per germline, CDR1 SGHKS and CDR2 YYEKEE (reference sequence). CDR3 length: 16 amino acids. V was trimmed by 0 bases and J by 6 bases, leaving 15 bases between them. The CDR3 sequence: CASSLELAVVPGELFF. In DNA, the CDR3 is TGTGCCAGCAGCTTGGAATTAGCTGTGGTCCCCGGGGAGCTGTTTTTT.

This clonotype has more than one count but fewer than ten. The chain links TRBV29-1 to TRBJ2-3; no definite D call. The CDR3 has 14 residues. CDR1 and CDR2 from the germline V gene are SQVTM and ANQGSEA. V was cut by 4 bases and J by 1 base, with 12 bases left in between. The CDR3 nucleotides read TGCAGCGTTGCTTTGTATGGACGCACAGATACGCAGTATTTT. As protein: CSVALYGRTDTQYF.

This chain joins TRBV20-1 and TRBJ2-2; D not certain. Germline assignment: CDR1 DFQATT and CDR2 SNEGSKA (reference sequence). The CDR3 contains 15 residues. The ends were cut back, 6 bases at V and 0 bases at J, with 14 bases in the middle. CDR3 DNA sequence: TGCAGTGCCACTACCCCGGGCTCGAACACCGGGGAGCTGTTTTTT. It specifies CSATTPGSNTGELFF.

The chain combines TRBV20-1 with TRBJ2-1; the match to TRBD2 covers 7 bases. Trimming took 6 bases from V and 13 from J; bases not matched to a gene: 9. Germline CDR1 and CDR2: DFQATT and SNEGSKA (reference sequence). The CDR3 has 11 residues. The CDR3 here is CSAVPLAPQFF. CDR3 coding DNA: TGCAGTGCCGTGCCACTAGCGCCTCAGTTCTTC.

CDR3 sequence (DNA): TGTGCCTGGAGTGGTATGGCTAGCGGCTCCTACAATGAGCAGTTCTTC. Residues: CAWSGMASGSYNEQFF. This rearrangement joins TRBV30 to TRBJ2-1, with TRBD2 identical over 7 bases. The CDR3 runs to 16 residues. Germline CDR1 reads GTSNPN; CDR2 reads SVGIG (reference sequence). Unmatched junction bases numbered 6, after V lost 1 base and J lost 0 bases. Complete variable domain (other parts from reference TRBV30 and TRBJ2-1): SQTIHQWPATLVQPVGSPLSLECTVEGTSNPNLYWYRQAAGRGLQLLFYSVGIGQISSEVPQNLSASRPQDRQFILSSKKLLLSDSGFYLCAWSGMASGSYNEQFFGPGTRLTVL.

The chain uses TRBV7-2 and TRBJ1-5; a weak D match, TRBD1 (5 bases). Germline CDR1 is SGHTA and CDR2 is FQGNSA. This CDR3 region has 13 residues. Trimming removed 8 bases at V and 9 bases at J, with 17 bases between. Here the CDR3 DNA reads TGTGCCAGCTCGCCGGACTACGGGGGGCCCCAGCATTTT. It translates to CASSPDYGGPQHF.

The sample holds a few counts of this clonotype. The CDR3 spells CASSEAVTPNSPLHF. DNA of the CDR3: TGTGCCAGCAGTGAAGCTGTGACTCCTAATTCACCCCTCCACTTT. This rearrangement joins TRBV6-1 to TRBJ1-6; unclear D gene. The ends were cut back, 0 bases at V and 6 bases at J, with 9 bases in the middle. Germline V lookup: CDR1 MNHNS, CDR2 SASEGT. CDR3 size: 15 residues.